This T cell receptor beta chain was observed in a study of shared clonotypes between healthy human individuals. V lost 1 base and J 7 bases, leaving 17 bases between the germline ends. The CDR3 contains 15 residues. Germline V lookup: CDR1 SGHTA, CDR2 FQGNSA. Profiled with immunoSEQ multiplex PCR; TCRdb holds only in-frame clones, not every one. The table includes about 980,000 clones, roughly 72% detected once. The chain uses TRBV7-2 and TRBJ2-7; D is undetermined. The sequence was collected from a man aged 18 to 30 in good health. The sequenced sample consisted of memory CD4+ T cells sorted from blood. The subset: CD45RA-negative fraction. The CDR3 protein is CASSLELVAWGEQYF. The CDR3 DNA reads TGTGCCAGCAGCTTAGAGCTCGTTGCGTGGGGTGAGCAGTACTTC.